This TCR beta chain is from a study of T cells in Graves' hyperthyroidism and ophthalmopathy. Study results and limitations: The majority of expanded thyroid clonotypes above 0.001 also appeared in blood.

Patients aged 18 to 65 had newly diagnosed hyperthyroidism lasting under 2 months. This clonotype was observed many times. What it binds is not known. Template material for amplifying TCR beta CDR3 regions consisted of RNA transcripts. The primer set for the first-round RT-PCR of the TCR CDR3 was HTBI. TCRdb reprocessed the multiplex PCR reads via MiXCR and lists one record per CDR3 protein. Here the sample spans 600,000 to 900,000 distinct CDR3 sequences, less than 20% being singletons. Germline values: CDR1 PRHDT, CDR2 FYEKMQ (reference sequence). The CDR3 consists of 16 residues. V lost 5 bases to trimming and J lost 3 bases, with 19 bases between them.

The TCR was taken from a man between 18 and 35 years old with Graves' hyperthyroidism. The chain carries TRBV13 and TRBJ1-1; D is undetermined. Sequencing was carried out using blood. CDR3 in amino acids: CASSPRDGMMDTEAFF. The CDR3 DNA is TGTGCCAGCAGCCCGAGAGATGGGATGATGGACACTGAAGCTTTCTTT.